This T cell receptor beta chain emerged from a study of CD8 T cells in Susac syndrome. Broader study findings: Only a relatively small number of individuals were included in the TCR sequencing and HLA analysis.

Per germline, CDR1 SGHNT and CDR2 YYREEE (reference sequence). After removal of 4 bases from V and 0 bases from J, the junction contained 4 bases not matched to a gene. This CDR3 region has 15 residues. A remark on this clonotype: Antigen unknown.

Random hexamers served to reverse transcribe roughly 0.5 to 1 ug RNA. TCRdb re-derived calls from the immunoSEQ multiplex PCR reads in MiXCR, one entry per CDR3 protein. The data hold 150,000 to 190,000 distinct CDR3 sequences, with just under 97% observed a single time. The V gene is TRBV5-4, the J gene TRBJ2-3, with 8 bases that match TRBD2. Sequencing was carried out using CD8+ T cells from PBMCs. This TCR was sampled from a human donor with multiple sclerosis. CDR3 in DNA: TGTGCCAGCAGCGATGGACTAGCAAGCACAGATACGCAGTATTTT. As protein: CASSDGLASTDTQYF.